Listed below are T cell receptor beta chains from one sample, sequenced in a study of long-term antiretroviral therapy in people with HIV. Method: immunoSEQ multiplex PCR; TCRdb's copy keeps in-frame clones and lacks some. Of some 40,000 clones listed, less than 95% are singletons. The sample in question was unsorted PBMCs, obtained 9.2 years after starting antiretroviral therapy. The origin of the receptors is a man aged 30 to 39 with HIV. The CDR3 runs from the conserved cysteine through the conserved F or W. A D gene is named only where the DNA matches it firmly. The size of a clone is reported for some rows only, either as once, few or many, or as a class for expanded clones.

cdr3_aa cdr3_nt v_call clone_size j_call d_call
CASSLTGVGYTF TGCGCCAGCAGCTTGACAGGGGTCGGCTACACCTTC TRBV5-1 once TRBJ1-2 TRBD1
CAWSVPGGIEAFF TGTGCCTGGAGTGTACCAGGGGGTATTGAAGCTTTCTTT TRBV30 . TRBJ1-1 TRBD1
CASSRGTSGTSSTDTQYF TGTGCCAGCAGCCGTGGGACTAGCGGCACGTCTAGCACAGATACGCAGTATTTT TRBV7-9 . TRBJ2-3 TRBD2
CASSDGTNLLYGYTF TGCGCCAGCAGCGACGGCACAAATCTCCTCTATGGCTACACCTTC TRBV5-1 . TRBJ1-2 .
CASSSRGDGTEAFF TGTGCCAGCAGTTCCCGAGGGGACGGCACTGAAGCTTTCTTT TRBV6-6 . TRBJ1-1 .
CAWNTQGINEKLFF TGTGCCTGGAATACACAGGGGATCAATGAAAAACTGTTTTTT TRBV30 . TRBJ1-4 TRBD1
CSVEEARGAEDTQYF TGCAGCGTTGAAGAAGCGCGGGGGGCGGAAGATACGCAGTATTTT TRBV29-1 . TRBJ2-3 TRBD2
CAISESSGFQSNEKLFF TGTGCCATCAGTGAGTCTTCAGGGTTTCAGTCTAATGAAAAACTGTTTTTT TRBV10-3 . TRBJ1-4 .
CASSLGDRGRDGYTF TGCGCCAGCAGCTTGGGGGACAGGGGCAGGGATGGCTACACCTTC TRBV5-1 . TRBJ1-2 TRBD1
CASSLEFEGATEAFF TGTGCCAGCAGCCTCGAGTTCGAGGGGGCCACTGAAGCTTTCTTT TRBV5-6 few TRBJ1-1 TRBD1
CASSVESSPLHF TGTGCCAGCAGCGTGGAAAGTTCACCCCTCCACTTT TRBV9 . TRBJ1-6 .
CASSYDRLQPQHF TGTGCCAGCAGCTACGACAGGCTACAGCCCCAGCATTTT TRBV7-8 few TRBJ1-5 .
CASSFAGLLNQPQHF TGTGCCAGTAGCTTTGCCGGGCTACTCAATCAGCCCCAGCATTTT TRBV19 . TRBJ1-5 .
CASGQGANTDTQYF TGTGCCAGCGGACAGGGGGCGAACACAGATACGCAGTATTTT TRBV19 . TRBJ2-3 TRBD1
CASSLQGAGNQPQHF TGTGCCAGCAGTTTGCAAGGGGCTGGGAATCAGCCCCAGCATTTT TRBV28 . TRBJ1-5 .
CASSAGGGLYQPQHF TGTGCCAGCAGCGCCGGGGGAGGACTTTATCAGCCCCAGCATTTT TRBV9 . TRBJ1-5 .
CASSMGDWSNQPQHF TGTGCCAGCAGCATGGGGGATTGGAGCAATCAGCCCCAGCATTTT TRBV5-8 . TRBJ1-5 .
CASSSGLGVRDTQYF TGTGCCAGCAGCTCAGGACTGGGGGTTCGGGATACGCAGTATTTT TRBV13 once TRBJ2-3 .
CASSIVSGGHGYTF TGTGCCAGTAGTATTGTGTCCGGGGGCCATGGCTACACCTTC TRBV19 . TRBJ1-2 .
CASSITVNSSPLHF TGTGCCAGCAGCATAACAGTGAATTCTTCACCCCTCCACTTT TRBV9 . TRBJ1-6 .
CASSLRGGYTF TGTGCCAGCAGCTTAAGGGGTGGCTACACCTTC TRBV7-9 . TRBJ1-2 .
CASSVTGGFGNTIYF TGTGCTAGCAGCGTGACAGGGGGCTTTGGAAACACCATATATTTT TRBV7-7 . TRBJ1-3 TRBD1
CASSSRTLGANQPQHF TGTGCCAGTAGTTCCCGGACCTTGGGGGCTAATCAGCCCCAGCATTTT TRBV19 . TRBJ1-5 .
CAISDHSQGTEKLFF TGTGCCATCAGCGATCATTCACAGGGAACCGAAAAACTGTTTTTT TRBV10-3 . TRBJ1-4 .
CASSPSAGPDFSGANVLTF TGTGCCAGCAGCCCCTCGGCAGGGCCAGATTTCTCTGGGGCCAACGTCCTGACTTTC TRBV5-5 . TRBJ2-6 .
CAWSVPGPYNEQFF TGTGCCTGGAGTGTACCGGGGCCCTACAATGAGCAGTTCTTC TRBV30 . TRBJ2-1 .
CASSYSSGKETQYF TGTGCCAGCAGTTACTCGAGCGGTAAAGAGACCCAGTACTTC TRBV6-5 . TRBJ2-5 .
CASSPRQVDTQYF TGTGCCAGCAGCCCTCGACAGGTAGATACGCAGTATTTT TRBV7-2 . TRBJ2-3 .
CASSRYQPQHF TGTGCCAGCAGTCGCTATCAGCCCCAGCATTTT TRBV28 . TRBJ1-5 .
CASSLASEAGGRNEQFF TGCGCCAGCAGCTTGGCCTCCGAGGCGGGGGGCCGGAATGAGCAGTTCTTC TRBV5-1 . TRBJ2-1 TRBD2
CASSLRGGRQPQHF TGTGCCAGCAGCTTGAGGGGGGGCCGGCAGCCCCAGCATTTT TRBV5-6 few TRBJ1-5 .
CASSFGTGGTGAFF TGTGCCAGCAGCTTCGGGACAGGTGGAACCGGGGCTTTCTTT TRBV11-2 . TRBJ1-1 TRBD1
CASKIGLAGPYEQYF TGTGCCAGCAAAATCGGACTAGCGGGGCCCTACGAGCAGTACTTC TRBV6-5 . TRBJ2-7 TRBD2
CASSLGPGQGTSYEQYF TGTGCCAGCAGCTTAGGCCCGGGACAGGGGACCTCCTACGAGCAGTACTTC TRBV13 . TRBJ2-7 TRBD1
CASSPLTVSSYEQYF TGTGCCAGCAGCCCCCTGACAGTAAGCTCCTACGAGCAGTACTTC TRBV11-2 . TRBJ2-7 .
CASSLGSYGYTF TGTGCCAGCAGTTTAGGTTCTTATGGCTACACCTTC TRBV28 . TRBJ1-2 .
CASRTRTVPNQPQHF TGTGCCAGCAGAACCAGGACAGTACCCAATCAGCCCCAGCATTTT TRBV28 . TRBJ1-5 .
CASSQGLAATYNEQFF TGCGCCAGCAGCCAAGGACTAGCGGCAACCTACAATGAGCAGTTCTTC TRBV4-1 . TRBJ2-1 TRBD2
CASSLAAVEGYTF TGTGCCAGCAGCTTAGCCGCTGTTGAAGGCTACACCTTC TRBV7-9 . TRBJ1-2 .
CASSESLAGAQETQYF TGTGCCAGCAGTGAAAGTCTAGCGGGGGCCCAAGAGACCCAGTACTTC TRBV6-1 . TRBJ2-5 TRBD2
CASSPREGKLFF TGTGCCAGCAGCCCCAGGGAGGGTAAACTGTTTTTT TRBV2 . TRBJ1-4 .
CASSYRQDYEQYF TGTGCCAGCAGTTACCGACAGGACTACGAGCAGTACTTC TRBV6-5 . TRBJ2-7 .
CASSLGGGARETQYF TGTGCCAGCAGCTTAGGCGGGGGGGCCCGAGAGACCCAGTACTTC TRBV7-9 . TRBJ2-5 TRBD2
CASSLVSGQGYEQYF TGCGCCAGCAGCTTGGTATCGGGACAGGGCTACGAGCAGTACTTC TRBV5-1 . TRBJ2-7 TRBD1